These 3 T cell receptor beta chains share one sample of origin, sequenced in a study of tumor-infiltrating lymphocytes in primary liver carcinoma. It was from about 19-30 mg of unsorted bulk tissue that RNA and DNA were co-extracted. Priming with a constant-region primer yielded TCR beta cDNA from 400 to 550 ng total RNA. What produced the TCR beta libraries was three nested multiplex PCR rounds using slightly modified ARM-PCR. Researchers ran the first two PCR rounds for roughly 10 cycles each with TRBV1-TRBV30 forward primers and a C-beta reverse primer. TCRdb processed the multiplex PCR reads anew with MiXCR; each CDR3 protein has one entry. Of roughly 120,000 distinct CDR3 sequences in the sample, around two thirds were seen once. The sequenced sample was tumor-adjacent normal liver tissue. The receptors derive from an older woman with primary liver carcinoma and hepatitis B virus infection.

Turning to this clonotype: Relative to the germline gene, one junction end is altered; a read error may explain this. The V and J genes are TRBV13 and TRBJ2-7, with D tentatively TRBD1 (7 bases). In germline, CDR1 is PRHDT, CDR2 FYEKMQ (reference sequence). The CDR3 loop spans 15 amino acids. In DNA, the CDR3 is TGTGTCAGCAGCTTAACACAGGGGACTTACTACGTGCAGTACTTC. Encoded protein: CVSSLTQGTYYVQYF.

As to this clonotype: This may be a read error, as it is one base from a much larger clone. CDR3 nucleotides: TGTGCCAGCAGTTTGACGGGAGGGCCGTACAATGAGCAGTACTTC. This sequence encodes CASSLTGGPYNEQYF. The chain carries TRBV28 and TRBJ2-4, with 8 bases matching TRBD2. The V gene end was trimmed by 3 bases and the J gene end by 13 bases; junction bases not matched to a gene: 14. The CDR3 contains 15 residues. Germline assignment: CDR1 MDHEN and CDR2 SYDVKM.

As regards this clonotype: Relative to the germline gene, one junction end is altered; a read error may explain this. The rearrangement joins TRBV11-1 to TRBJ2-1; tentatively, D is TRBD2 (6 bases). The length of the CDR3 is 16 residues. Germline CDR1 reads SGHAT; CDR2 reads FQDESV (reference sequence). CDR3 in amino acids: CASSYRRLARGDELFF. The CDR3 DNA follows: TGTGCCAGCAGCTATAGAAGGCTAGCGAGAGGGGATGAGCTGTTCTTC.